These 17 T cell receptor beta chains share one sample of origin, sequenced in a study of T-cell memory formation after mild COVID-19. TCRdb independently ran MiXCR on the 5' RACE reads; one entry per CDR3 protein. The table lists about 190,000 distinct CDR3 sequences, about 27% of them singletons. Input material: PBMCs or a T cell subset sorted from them (not recorded which). Receptors originate from an adult woman who had mild COVID-19 (a few samples of this study predate the infection). Cell type and time point are not known.

This clonotype was detected only once. The genes are TRBV24-1 and TRBJ2-1; the D is unclear. The V end was cut by 12 bases, the J end by 5 bases, with 10 bases between. The CDR3 sequence is 11 residues long. Germline V lookup: CDR1 KGHDR, CDR2 SFDVKD. CDR3 residues: CASQENNEQFF. In DNA, the CDR3 is TGTGCCTCCCAAGAGAACAATGAGCAGTTCTTC.

This clonotype was counted many times. The V call is TRBV6-5, the J call TRBJ2-3; unclear D gene. The CDR3 is made up of 13 amino acids. Trimming stripped 2 bases from V and 4 bases from J, with 7 bases between. CDR1 is MNHEY and CDR2 is SVGAGI in the germline V gene. This CDR3 reads CASSYGSADTQYF. As DNA, the CDR3 is TGTGCCAGCAGTTACGGGTCGGCAGATACGCAGTATTTT.

The rearrangement links TRBV7-7 to TRBJ2-3; 8 bases match TRBD2. CDR1 SSHAT and CDR2 FNYEAQ come from the germline V gene (reference sequence). The V and J ends lost 0 bases and 8 bases, in that order; junction bases with no gene match: 4. CDR3 length: 14 amino acids. The CDR3 here is CASSLALREGTQYF. DNA of the CDR3: TGTGCCAGCAGCTTAGCGCTCCGGGAGGGTACGCAGTATTTT.

This sequence joins TRBV20-1 and TRBJ2-3, with a tentative D call TRBD2 (6 bases). With 2 bases removed from V and 0 bases from J, the gap between germline ends came to 12 bases. The CDR3 contains 15 residues. Germline assignment: CDR1 DFQATT and CDR2 SNEGSKA (reference sequence). CDR3 nucleotides: TGCAGTGCTAGACGTAGCGGAGGTAGCACAGATACGCAGTATTTT. This encodes CSARRSGGSTDTQYF.

This clonotype has just a few counts. The rearrangement joins TRBV7-9 to TRBJ1-4; 9 nucleotides line up with TRBD1. The CDR3 consists of 15 residues. Germline lookup yields CDR1 SEHNR and CDR2 FQNEAQ (reference sequence). J lost 7 bases, V lost 1 base, and 4 bases had no gene match. This CDR3 reads CASSLGDRDPEKLFF. In DNA, the CDR3 is TGTGCCAGCAGCTTAGGGGACAGGGACCCTGAAAAACTGTTTTTT.

This clonotype was counted between two and nine times. This chain connects TRBV3-1 to TRBJ2-1; D ambiguous. V was shortened by 1 base and J by 8 bases, with 9 bases between the two germline ends. The CDR3 runs 13 residues. CDR1 is LGHDT and CDR2 is YNNKEL in the germline V gene (reference sequence). The DNA for the CDR3 is TGTGCCAGCAGCCAAGTTTCCACGCATGAGCAGTTCTTC. It yields the protein CASSQVSTHEQFF.

The chain joins TRBV27 to TRBJ2-2; 7 bases are shared with TRBD1. The CDR3 runs 15 residues. CDR1 and CDR2 (germline): MNHEY, SMNVEV (reference sequence). The ends lost 0 bases at V and 6 bases at J; junction bases unmatched: 4. The chain's CDR3 is CASSLSPDRAGELFF. The CDR3 DNA sequence: TGTGCCAGCAGTTTATCGCCAGACAGGGCCGGGGAGCTGTTTTTT.

The chain links TRBV19 to TRBJ1-1; 9 positions match TRBD1. Germline CDR1 and CDR2: LNHDA and SQIVND (reference sequence). The V segment lost 9 bases and the J segment 2 bases; nucleotides outside the gene matches: 7. The CDR3 contains 14 residues. CDR3 sequence (DNA): TGTGCCAGCACCCACAGGGGGCGTAACACTGAAGCTTTCTTT. This codes for CASTHRGRNTEAFF.

The V call is TRBV7-9, the J call TRBJ1-2, with D tentatively TRBD1 (5 bases). The CDR3 length is 15 residues. Trimming stripped 1 base from V and 2 bases from J, with 11 bases between. Germline loops: CDR1 SEHNR, CDR2 FQNEAQ (reference sequence). The CDR3 coding sequence is TGTGCCAGCAGCTTAGGAGCGCAGGGCAACTATGGCTACACCTTC. This encodes CASSLGAQGNYGYTF.

Ten or more counts support this clonotype. This chain uses TRBV2 with TRBJ2-1; unclear D gene. This CDR3 has 16 residues. The germline V gene has CDR1 SNHLY and CDR2 FYNNEI. Trimming stripped 0 bases from V and 0 bases from J, with 9 bases between. In nucleotides, the CDR3 is TGTGCCAGCAGTGAAGCGACAAGGGTCTCCTACAATGAGCAGTTCTTC. Amino acid sequence: CASSEATRVSYNEQFF.

This clonotype occurred a few times. V usage is TRBV29-1 and J usage is TRBJ1-5, with TRBD1 as a possible D gene (6 bases). Looked up from germline, CDR1 is SQVTM and CDR2 is ANQGSEA. The CDR3 is 13 amino acids. Between the trimmed V and J ends, which lost 7 bases and 2 bases, there was a span of 12 bases. CDR3: CSATSGGNQPQHF. The CDR3 DNA reads as TGCAGCGCTACTTCAGGGGGCAATCAGCCCCAGCATTTT.

This clonotype occurred once. The chain couples TRBV7-3 to TRBJ2-5; perhaps D is TRBD1 or TRBD2 (5 bases each). The germline V gene encodes CDR1 SGHTA and CDR2 FQGTGA. The CDR3 loop spans 14 amino acids. Trimming pared 5 bases from V and 4 bases from J, leaving 14 bases between. The DNA for the CDR3 is TGTGCCAGCAGCCGGGGCCTAGAGGGAGAGACCCAGTACTTC. Amino acids: CASSRGLEGETQYF.

The genes are TRBV19 and TRBJ2-3; D not resolved. V lost 6 bases and J lost 6, with 13 bases in between. The germline V gene has CDR1 LNHDA and CDR2 SQIVND (reference sequence). The CDR3 runs to 13 residues. CDR3 protein: CASSPIVGDTQYF. CDR3 nucleotide sequence: TGTGCCAGTAGCCCGATAGTGGGGGATACGCAGTATTTT.

This clonotype has a handful of counts. The rearrangement uses TRBV5-1 and TRBJ1-5; D gene uncertain. This CDR3 is built from 13 residues. Germline CDR1 is SGHRS and CDR2 is YFSETQ. The V gene lost 1 base and the J gene lost 4 bases, with 6 bases spanning the gap. This chain's CDR3 is CASSLYTNQPQHF. CDR3 bases: TGCGCCAGCAGCTTGTACACAAATCAGCCCCAGCATTTT.

The CDR3 reads CASGNLDGNTEAFF. CDR3 in DNA: TGCGCCAGCGGAAATTTGGACGGGAACACTGAAGCTTTCTTT. This chain joins TRBV5-1 and TRBJ1-1, with no clear D. V was trimmed by 7 bases and J by 1 base, leaving 14 bases between them. This CDR3 spans 14 amino acids. Germline-derived CDR1 and CDR2 are SGHRS and YFSETQ.

DNA for the CDR3: TGTGCCAGCAGTTACTCCGGGACAGGGGGCGCGTCCACTGAAGCTTTCTTT. This translates into CASSYSGTGGASTEAFF. The V gene is TRBV6-5, the J gene TRBJ1-1, with 12 bases fitting TRBD1. V lost 0 bases and J lost 4; bases outside the gene matches: 6. There are 17 residues in the CDR3. Germline lookup yields CDR1 MNHEY and CDR2 SVGAGI.

This clonotype was found many times. The chain joins TRBV2 to TRBJ2-7; 10 bases fit TRBD1. This CDR3 has 16 residues. V trimming: 0 bases; J trimming: 6 bases; junction bases outside the gene matches: 8. CDR1 is SNHLY, CDR2 FYNNEI, per germline. The CDR3: CASSEALDRGAVEQYF. CDR3 sequence (DNA): TGTGCCAGCAGTGAAGCCTTGGACAGGGGGGCTGTCGAGCAGTACTTC. Full variable domain (missing parts from reference TRBV2 and TRBJ2-7): EPEVTQTPSHQVTQMGQEVILRCVPISNHLYFYWYRQILGQKVEFLVSFYNNEISEKSEIFDDQFSVERPDGSNFTLKIRSTKLEDSAMYFCASSEALDRGAVEQYFGPGTRLTVT.